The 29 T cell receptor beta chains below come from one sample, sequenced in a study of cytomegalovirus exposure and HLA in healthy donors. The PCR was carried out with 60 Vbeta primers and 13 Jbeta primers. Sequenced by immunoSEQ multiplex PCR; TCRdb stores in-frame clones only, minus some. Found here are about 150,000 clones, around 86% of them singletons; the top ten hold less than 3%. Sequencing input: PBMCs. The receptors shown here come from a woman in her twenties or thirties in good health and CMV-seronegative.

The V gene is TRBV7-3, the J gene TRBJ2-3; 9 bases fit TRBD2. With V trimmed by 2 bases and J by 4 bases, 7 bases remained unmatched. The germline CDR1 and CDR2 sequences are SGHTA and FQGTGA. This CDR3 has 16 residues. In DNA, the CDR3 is TGTGCCAGCAGCTTATGGGCGACTAGCGGCTCAGATACGCAGTATTTT. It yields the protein CASSLWATSGSDTQYF.

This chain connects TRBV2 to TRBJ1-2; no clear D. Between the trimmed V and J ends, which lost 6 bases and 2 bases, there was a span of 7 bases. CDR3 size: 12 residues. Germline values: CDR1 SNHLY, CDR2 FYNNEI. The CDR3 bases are TGTGCCAGCAGCACACCGAACTATGGCTACACCTTC. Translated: CASSTPNYGYTF.

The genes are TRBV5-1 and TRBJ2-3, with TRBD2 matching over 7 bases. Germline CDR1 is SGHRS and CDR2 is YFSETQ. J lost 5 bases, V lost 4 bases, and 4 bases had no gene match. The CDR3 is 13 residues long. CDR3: CASSRRTRDTQYF. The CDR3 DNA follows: TGCGCCAGCAGCAGACGGACTAGAGATACGCAGTATTTT.

The chain's CDR3 is CASSHDRGDEQYF. In DNA form, the CDR3 reads TGCGCCAGCAGCCATGACCGGGGGGACGAGCAGTACTTC. J is TRBJ2-7 and V is TRBV4-3; 7 bases match TRBD2. The CDR3 spans 13 residues. Trimming removed 3 bases from V and 5 bases from J; junction bases left unmatched: 4. Germline CDR1 LGHNA, CDR2 YSLEER.

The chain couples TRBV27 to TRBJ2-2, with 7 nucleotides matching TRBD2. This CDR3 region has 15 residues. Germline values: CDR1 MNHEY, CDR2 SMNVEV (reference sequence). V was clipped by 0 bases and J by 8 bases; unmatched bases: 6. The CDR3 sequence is CASSLSGGVIGELFF. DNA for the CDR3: TGTGCCAGCAGTTTATCGGGGGGGGTCATTGGGGAGCTGTTTTTT.

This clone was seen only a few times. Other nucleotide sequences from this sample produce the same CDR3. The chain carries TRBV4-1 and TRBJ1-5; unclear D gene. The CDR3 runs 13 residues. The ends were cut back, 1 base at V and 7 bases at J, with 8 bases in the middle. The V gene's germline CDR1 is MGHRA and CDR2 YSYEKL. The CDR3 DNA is TGCGCCAGCAGCCAAGGAGTAGAGCAGCCCCAGCATTTT. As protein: CASSQGVEQPQHF.

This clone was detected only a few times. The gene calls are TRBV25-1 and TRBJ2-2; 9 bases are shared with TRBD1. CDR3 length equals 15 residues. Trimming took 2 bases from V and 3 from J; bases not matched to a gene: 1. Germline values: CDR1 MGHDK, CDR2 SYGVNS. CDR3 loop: CASSEGDRDTGELFF. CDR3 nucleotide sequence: TGTGCCAGCAGTGAAGGGGACAGGGACACCGGGGAGCTGTTTTTT. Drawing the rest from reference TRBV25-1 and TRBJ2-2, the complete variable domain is EADIYQTPRYLVIGTGKKITLECSQTMGHDKMYWYQQDPGMELHLIHYSYGVNSTEKGDLSSESTVSRIRTEHFPLTLESARPSHTSQYLCASSEGDRDTGELFFGEGSRLTVL.

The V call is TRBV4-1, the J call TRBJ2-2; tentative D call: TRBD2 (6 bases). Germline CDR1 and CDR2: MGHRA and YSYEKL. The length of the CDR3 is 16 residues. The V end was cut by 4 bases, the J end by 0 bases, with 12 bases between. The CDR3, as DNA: TGCGCCAGCAGCCCAGCTGGGACTGCGAACACCGGGGAGCTGTTTTTT. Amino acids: CASSPAGTANTGELFF.

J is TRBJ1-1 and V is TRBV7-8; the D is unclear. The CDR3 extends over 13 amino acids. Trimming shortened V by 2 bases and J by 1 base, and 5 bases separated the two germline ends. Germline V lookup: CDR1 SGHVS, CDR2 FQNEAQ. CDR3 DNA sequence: TGTGCCAGCAGCTTAACTCCGAACACTGAAGCTTTCTTT. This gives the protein CASSLTPNTEAFF.

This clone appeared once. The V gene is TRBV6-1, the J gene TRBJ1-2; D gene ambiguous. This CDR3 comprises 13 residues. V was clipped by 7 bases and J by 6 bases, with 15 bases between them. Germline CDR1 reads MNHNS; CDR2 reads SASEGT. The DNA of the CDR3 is TGTGCCAGCAAAAGAAGCAGGAATAATGGCTACACCTTC. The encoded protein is CASKRSRNNGYTF.

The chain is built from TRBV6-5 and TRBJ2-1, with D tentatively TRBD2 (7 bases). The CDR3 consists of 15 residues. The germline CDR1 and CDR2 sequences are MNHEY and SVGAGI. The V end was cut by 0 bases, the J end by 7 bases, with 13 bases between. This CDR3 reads CASSYSRGRGNEQFF. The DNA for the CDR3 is TGTGCCAGCAGTTACTCGAGGGGGAGGGGAAATGAGCAGTTCTTC.

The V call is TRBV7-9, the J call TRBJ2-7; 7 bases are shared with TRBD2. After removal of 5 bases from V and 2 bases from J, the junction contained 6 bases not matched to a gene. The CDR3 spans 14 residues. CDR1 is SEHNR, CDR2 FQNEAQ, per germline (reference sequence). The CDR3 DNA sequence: TGTGCCAGCAGCCCAGCGGGGCTACCCTACGAGCAGTACTTC. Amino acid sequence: CASSPAGLPYEQYF.

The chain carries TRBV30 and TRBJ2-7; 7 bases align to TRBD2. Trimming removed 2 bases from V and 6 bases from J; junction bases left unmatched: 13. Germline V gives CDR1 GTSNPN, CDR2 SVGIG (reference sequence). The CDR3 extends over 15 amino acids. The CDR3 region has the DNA TGTGCCTGGAGTCCGGGGGGTTTCTTCATGCGCGAGCAGTACTTC. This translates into CAWSPGGFFMREQYF.

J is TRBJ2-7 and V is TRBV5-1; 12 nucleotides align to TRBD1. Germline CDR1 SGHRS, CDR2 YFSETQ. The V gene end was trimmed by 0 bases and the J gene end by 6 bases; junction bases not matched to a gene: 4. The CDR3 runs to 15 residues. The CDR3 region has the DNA TGCGCCAGCAGCTTGGATGGGACAGGGGGCATCGAGCAGTACTTC. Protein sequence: CASSLDGTGGIEQYF.

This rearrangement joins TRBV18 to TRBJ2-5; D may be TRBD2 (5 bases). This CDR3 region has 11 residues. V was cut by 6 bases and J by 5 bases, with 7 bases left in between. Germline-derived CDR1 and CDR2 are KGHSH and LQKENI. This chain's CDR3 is CASSGEETQYF. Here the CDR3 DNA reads TGTGCCAGCTCCGGGGAGGAGACCCAGTACTTC. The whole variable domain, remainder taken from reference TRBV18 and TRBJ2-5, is NAGVMQNPRHLVRRRGQEARLRCSPMKGHSHVYWYRQLPEEGLKFMVYLQKENIIDESGMPKERFSAEFPKEGPSILRIQQVVRGDSAAYFCASSGEETQYFGPGTRLLVL.

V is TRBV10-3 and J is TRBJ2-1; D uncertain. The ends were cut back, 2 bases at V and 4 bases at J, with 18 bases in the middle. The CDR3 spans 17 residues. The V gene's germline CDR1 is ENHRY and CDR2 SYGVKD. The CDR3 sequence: CAISERQPQTFYNEQFF. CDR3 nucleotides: TGTGCCATCAGTGAGCGGCAACCCCAGACATTTTACAATGAGCAGTTCTTC.

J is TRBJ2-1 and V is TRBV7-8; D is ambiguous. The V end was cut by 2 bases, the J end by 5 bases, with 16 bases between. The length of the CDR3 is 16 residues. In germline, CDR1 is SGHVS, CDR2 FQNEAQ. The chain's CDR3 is CASSLFGVPDNNEQFF. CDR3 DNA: TGTGCCAGCAGCTTATTCGGCGTGCCTGACAACAATGAGCAGTTCTTC.

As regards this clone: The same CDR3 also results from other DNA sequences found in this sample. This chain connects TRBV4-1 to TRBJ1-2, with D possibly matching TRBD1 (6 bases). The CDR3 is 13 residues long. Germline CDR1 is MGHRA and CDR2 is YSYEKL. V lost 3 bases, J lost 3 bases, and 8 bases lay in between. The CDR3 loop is CASSQGQDYGYTF. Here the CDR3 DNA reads TGCGCCAGCAGCCAGGGACAAGACTATGGCTACACCTTC.

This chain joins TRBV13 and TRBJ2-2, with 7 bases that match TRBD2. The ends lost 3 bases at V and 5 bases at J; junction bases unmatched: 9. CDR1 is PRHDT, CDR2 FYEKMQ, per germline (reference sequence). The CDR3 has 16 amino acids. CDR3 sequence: CASSLVDAGETGELFF. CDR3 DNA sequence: TGTGCCAGCAGCTTGGTCGATGCGGGGGAGACCGGGGAGCTGTTTTTT.

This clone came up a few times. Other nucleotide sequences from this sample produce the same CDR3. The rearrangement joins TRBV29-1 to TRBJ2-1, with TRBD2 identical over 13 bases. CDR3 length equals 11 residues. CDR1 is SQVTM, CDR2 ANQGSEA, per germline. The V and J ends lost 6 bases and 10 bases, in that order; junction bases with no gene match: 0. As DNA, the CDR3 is TGCAGCGTGGGACTAGCGGGAGAGCAGTTCTTC. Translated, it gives CSVGLAGEQFF.

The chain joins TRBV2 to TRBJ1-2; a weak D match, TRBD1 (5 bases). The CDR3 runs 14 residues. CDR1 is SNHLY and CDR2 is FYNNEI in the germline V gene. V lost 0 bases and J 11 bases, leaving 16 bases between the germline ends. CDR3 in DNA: TGTGCCAGCAGTGAAGCCCTGCAGGGAAGGTTATACACCTTC. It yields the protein CASSEALQGRLYTF.

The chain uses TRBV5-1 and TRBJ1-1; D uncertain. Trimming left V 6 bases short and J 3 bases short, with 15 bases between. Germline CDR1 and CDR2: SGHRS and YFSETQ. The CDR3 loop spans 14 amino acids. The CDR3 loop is CASTPSRGYTEAFF. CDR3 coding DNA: TGCGCCAGCACCCCATCTCGGGGATACACTGAAGCTTTCTTT.

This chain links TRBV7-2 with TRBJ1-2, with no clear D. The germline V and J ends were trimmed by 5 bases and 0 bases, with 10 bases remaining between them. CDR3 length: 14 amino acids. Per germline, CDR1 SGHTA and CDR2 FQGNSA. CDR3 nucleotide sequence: TGTGCCAGCAGCCCCGGGGTGGCTAACTATGGCTACACCTTC. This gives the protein CASSPGVANYGYTF.

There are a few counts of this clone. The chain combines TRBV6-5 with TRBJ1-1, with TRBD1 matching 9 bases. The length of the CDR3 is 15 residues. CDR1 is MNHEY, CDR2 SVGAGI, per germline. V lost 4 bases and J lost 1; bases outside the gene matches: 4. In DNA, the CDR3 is TGTGCCAGCAGTTCAAGACAGGGGGGGAACACTGAAGCTTTCTTT. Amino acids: CASSSRQGGNTEAFF.

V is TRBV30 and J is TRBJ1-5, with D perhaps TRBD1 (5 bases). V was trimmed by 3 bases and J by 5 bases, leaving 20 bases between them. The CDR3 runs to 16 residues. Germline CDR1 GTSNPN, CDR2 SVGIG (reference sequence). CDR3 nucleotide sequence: TGTGCCTGGAGCGATTCAGGGTTTGCGGGGGATCAGCCCCAGCATTTT. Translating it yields CAWSDSGFAGDQPQHF.

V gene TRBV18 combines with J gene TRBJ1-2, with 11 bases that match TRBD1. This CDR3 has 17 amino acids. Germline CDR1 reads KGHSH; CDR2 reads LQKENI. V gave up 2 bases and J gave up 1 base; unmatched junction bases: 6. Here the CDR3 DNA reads TGTGCCAGCTCACCATTGGGGACAGGGGGATTTAACTATGGCTACACCTTC. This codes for CASSPLGTGGFNYGYTF.

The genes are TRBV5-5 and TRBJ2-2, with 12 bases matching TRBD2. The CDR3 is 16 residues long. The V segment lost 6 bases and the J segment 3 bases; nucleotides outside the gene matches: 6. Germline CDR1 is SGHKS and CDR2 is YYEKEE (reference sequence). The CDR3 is CASTTSGRGYTGELFF. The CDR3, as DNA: TGTGCCAGCACGACTAGCGGGAGAGGTTACACCGGGGAGCTGTTTTTT.

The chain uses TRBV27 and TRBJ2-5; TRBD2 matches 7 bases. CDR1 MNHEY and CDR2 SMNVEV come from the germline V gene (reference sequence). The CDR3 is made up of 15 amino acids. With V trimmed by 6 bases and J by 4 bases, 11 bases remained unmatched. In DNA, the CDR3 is TGTGCCAGCAGCCCTCACGTGGGGGGGGGAGAGACCCAGTACTTC. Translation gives CASSPHVGGGETQYF.

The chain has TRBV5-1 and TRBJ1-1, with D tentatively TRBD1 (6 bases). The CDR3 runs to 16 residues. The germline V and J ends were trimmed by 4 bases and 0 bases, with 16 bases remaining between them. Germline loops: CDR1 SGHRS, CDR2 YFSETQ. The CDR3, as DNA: TGCGCCAGCAGCCCCGGGACAACCACCCTGAACACTGAAGCTTTCTTT. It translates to CASSPGTTTLNTEAFF.